The source of this TCR beta chain is a study of cytotoxic CD8 clonotypes in ibrutinib-treated CLL (dated by TCRdb to 2020 to 2023). Regarding the complete study: In this cohort, 15 patients were treatment-naive and approximately ten were relapsed/refractory, while 17 to 18 had unmutated IGHV. Responses were partial in roughly 25 patients and complete in 2; after median approximately 69 months follow-up, some 15 stayed in remission and about twelve progressed. The response samples were drawn at a median of approximately twelve months into treatment, with a range of roughly 6 to 40 months. On average, each sample yielded around 230,000 productive templates and tens of thousands of productive rearrangements. Longitudinal samples were available for about 30% of the roughly 86 trial participants. Cryopreserved peripheral blood mononuclear cells were collected before treatment, at response, and at either disease progression or sustained remission. Every sample from remission and from progressive disease was obtained while the patients were still on ibrutinib. What the authors observed across the whole study: Clonality rose at ibrutinib response, remained stable during sustained remission, and dropped back toward baseline at progression. Baseline clonality was found to be higher than that of age-matched healthy donors and was strongly correlated with circulating CD8+ T-cell counts. Public clonotypes were rare and either contracted or stayed stable during treatment, and the rise in clonality at ibrutinib response reflected the expansion of private clonotypes. Sampling times were not matched between sustained-remission and progressing patients, and lymph node repertoires were not studied.

The junction carries 15 bases between V and J, which are trimmed by 4 bases and 7 bases respectively. The CDR3 sequence holds 14 residues, the cysteine and phenylalanine included. The CDR3 DNA has 42 bases and is translated from base 1. Sequences SGHTA (CDR1) and FQGTGA (CDR2) are obtained from the germline V gene. A MiSeq instrument was used for deep resolution sequencing, which targeted depths ranging from 1 in 1 million up to 1 in 200,000 T cells, with coverage averaging 10x for each clonotype. The immunoSEQ hsTCRB Kit was used to generate TCR beta libraries. On the study's bioinformatics: The data were analyzed with ImmunoSEQ Analyzer and ImmunoSEQ Data Assistant, and V, D and J gene assignments followed IMGT definitions. Clonality, which ranges from 0 to 1, was calculated by subtracting the normalized Shannon entropy of productive rearrangement frequencies from one. Public clonotype analysis was restricted to overrepresented clonotypes comprising at least 0.05% of each patient's repertoire. About twelve age-matched healthy donor repertoires from immuneACCESS were used as controls for clonality. In its TCRdb copy, this immuneACCESS table keeps in-frame sequences only and misses some clones. Where compared with another copy, unresolved V genes explain less than half of these, and the others have no known cause. V and J calls plus clone size are reproduced from that table; the DNA served to infer D and trimming. The sample has roughly 250,000 clones on record, around 70% of them singletons. The ten most abundant clones make up 15% to 17% of the sample.

This clone was picked up one time. Its target antigen remains unknown. Per-nucleotide qualities are absent, and no much larger clonotype sits a single base away. The label giving this sample's time point can be read as: roughly 25 months on ibrutinib. For TCR beta library preparation, roughly 2.2 micrograms of genomic DNA were isolated from cryopreserved PBMCs. Longitudinal blood samples from CLL patients on ibrutinib monotherapy underwent high-throughput TCR beta sequencing. The patients took part in an open-label, single-center phase 2 trial of ibrutinib monotherapy. The specimen comprised PBMCs, sampled after 24 months of ibrutinib treatment. The receptor chain draws on TRBV7-3 and TRBJ2-3, and TRBD1 may be the D gene, going by 5 matching bases. The TCR was taken from a human donor with chronic lymphocytic leukemia. In nucleotide form, the sequence is TGTGCCAGCAGCTCAAGGACATTCTCGAATACGCAGTATTTT. This gives the protein CASSSRTFSNTQYF.